The clone carrying this T cell receptor beta chain was detected only a few times. Its antigen is not identified. Time point meaning: sample taken at primary tumor resection. Samples were donated by 72 untreated early-stage non-small cell lung cancer patients. CDR1 and CDR2 (germline): SGHRS, YFSETQ. CDR3 length: 13 residues. V lost 3 bases and J 5 bases, leaving 8 bases between the germline ends. The data are from a study of spatial heterogeneity in lung cancer. A unique molecular identifier was attached to every TCR cDNA molecule. One entry per CDR3 protein results from TCRdb running MiXCR on the 5' RACE reads. The sample carries 20,000 to 25,000 distinct CDR3 sequences, roughly 4.5% recorded once. Study-level results: At resection, ubiquitous expanded tumor TCRs appeared in blood more than at follow-up.

The origin of this receptor is a male donor with early-stage non-small cell lung cancer. The chain uses TRBV5-1 and TRBJ2-2; D is ambiguous. This material consisted of PBMCs, taken at surgery. The CDR3 loop reads CASSSGVTGELFF. The CDR3 region has the DNA TGCGCCAGCAGCTCTGGGGTAACCGGGGAGCTGTTTTTT.